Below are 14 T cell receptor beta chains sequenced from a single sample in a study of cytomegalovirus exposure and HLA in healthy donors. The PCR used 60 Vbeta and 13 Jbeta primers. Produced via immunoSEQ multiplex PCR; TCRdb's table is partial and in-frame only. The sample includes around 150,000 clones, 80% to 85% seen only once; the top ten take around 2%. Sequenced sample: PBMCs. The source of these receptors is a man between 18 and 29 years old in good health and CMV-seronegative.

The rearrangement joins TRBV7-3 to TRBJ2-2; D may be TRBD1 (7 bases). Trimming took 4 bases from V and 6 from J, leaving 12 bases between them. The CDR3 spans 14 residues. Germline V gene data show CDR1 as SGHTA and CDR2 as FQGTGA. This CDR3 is CASSSSRGAGELFF. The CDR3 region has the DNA TGTGCCAGCAGCTCTAGCAGGGGGGCCGGGGAGCTGTTTTTT.

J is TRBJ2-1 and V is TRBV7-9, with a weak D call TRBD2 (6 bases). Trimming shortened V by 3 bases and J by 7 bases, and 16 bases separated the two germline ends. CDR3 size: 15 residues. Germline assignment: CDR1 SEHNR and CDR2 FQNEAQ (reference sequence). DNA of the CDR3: TGTGCCAGCAGCTTCCGCGGGGTGGGTCCAAATGAGCAGTTCTTC. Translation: CASSFRGVGPNEQFF.

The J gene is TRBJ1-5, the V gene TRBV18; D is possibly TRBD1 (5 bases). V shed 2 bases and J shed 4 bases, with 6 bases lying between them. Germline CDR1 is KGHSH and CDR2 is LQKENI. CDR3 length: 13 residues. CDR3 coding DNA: TGTGCCAGCTCACCAGGGACTAATCAGCCCCAGCATTTT. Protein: CASSPGTNQPQHF. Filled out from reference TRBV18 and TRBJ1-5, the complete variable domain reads NAGVMQNPRHLVRRRGQEARLRCSPMKGHSHVYWYRQLPEEGLKFMVYLQKENIIDESGMPKERFSAEFPKEGPSILRIQQVVRGDSAAYFCASSPGTNQPQHFGDGTRLSIL.

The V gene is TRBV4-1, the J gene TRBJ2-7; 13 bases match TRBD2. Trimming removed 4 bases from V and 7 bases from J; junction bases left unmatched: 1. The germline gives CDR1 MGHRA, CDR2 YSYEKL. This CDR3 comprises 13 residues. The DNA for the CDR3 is TGCGCCAGCAGCCGGGGACTAGCGGGGGAGCAGTACTTC. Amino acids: CASSRGLAGEQYF.

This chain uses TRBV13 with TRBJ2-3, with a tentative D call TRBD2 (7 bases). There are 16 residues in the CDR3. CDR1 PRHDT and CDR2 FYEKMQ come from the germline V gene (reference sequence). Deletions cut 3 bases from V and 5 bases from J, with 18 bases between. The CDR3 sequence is CASSFAGAIAGDTQYF. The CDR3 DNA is TGTGCCAGCAGCTTCGCGGGGGCGATTGCTGGAGATACGCAGTATTTT.

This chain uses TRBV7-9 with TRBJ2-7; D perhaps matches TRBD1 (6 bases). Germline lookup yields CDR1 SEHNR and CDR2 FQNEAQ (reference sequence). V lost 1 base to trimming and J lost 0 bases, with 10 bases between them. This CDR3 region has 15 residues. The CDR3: CASSLDRAFSYEQYF. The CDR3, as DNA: TGTGCCAGCAGCTTAGACAGGGCCTTCTCCTACGAGCAGTACTTC.

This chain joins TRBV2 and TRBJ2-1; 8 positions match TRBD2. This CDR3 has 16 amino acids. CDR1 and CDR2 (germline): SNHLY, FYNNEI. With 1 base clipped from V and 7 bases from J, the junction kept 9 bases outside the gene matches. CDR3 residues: CASSEVGGGPGNEQFF. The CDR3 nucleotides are TGTGCCAGCAGTGAAGTCGGCGGGGGGCCAGGGAATGAGCAGTTCTTC. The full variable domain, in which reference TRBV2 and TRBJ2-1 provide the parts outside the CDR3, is EPEVTQTPSHQVTQMGQEVILRCVPISNHLYFYWYRQILGQKVEFLVSFYNNEISEKSEIFDDQFSVERPDGSNFTLKIRSTKLEDSAMYFCASSEVGGGPGNEQFFGPGTRLTVL.

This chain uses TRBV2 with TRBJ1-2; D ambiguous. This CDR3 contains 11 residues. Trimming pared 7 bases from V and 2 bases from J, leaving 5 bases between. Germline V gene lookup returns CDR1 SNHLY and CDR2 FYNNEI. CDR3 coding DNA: TGTGCCAGCACACAGAACTATGGCTACACCTTC. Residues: CASTQNYGYTF.

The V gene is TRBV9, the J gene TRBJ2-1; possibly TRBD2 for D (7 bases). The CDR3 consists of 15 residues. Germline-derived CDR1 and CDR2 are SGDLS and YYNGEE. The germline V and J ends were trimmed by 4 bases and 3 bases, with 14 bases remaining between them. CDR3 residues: CASSIRGALYNEQFF. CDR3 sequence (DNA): TGTGCCAGCAGCATACGGGGGGCCCTCTACAATGAGCAGTTCTTC.

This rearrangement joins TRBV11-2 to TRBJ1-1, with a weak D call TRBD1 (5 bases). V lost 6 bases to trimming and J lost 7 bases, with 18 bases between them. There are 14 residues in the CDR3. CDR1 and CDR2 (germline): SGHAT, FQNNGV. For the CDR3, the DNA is TGTGCCAGCAGTCACAACCACAGGCCCTTTGAAGCTTTCTTT. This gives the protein CASSHNHRPFEAFF.

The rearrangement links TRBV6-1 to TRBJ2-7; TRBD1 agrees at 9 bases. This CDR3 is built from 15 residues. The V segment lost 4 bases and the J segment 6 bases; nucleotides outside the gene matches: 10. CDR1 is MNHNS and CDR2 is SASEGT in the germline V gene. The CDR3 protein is CASSAYRDREPEQYF. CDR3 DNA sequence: TGTGCCAGCAGTGCGTACCGGGACAGGGAACCCGAGCAGTACTTC.

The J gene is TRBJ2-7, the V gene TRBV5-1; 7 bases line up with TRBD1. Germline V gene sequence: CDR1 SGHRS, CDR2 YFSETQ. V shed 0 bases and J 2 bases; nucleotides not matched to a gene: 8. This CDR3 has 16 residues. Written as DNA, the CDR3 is TGCGCCAGCAGCTTGGGCGACAGGGCAACTACCTACGAGCAGTACTTC. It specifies CASSLGDRATTYEQYF.

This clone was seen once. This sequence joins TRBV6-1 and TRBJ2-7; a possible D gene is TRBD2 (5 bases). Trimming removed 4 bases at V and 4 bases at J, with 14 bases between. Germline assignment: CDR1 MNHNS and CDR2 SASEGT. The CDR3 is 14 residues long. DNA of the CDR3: TGTGCCAGCAGTGTAACGAGGGCCGGTTACGAGCAGTACTTC. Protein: CASSVTRAGYEQYF.

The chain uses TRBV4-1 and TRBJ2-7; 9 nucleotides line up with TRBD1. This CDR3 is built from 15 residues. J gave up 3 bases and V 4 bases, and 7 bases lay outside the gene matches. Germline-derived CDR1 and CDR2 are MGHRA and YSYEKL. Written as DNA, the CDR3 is TGCGCCAGCAGCCCCCCTCCGGGACAGGGCTACGAGCAGTACTTC. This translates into CASSPPPGQGYEQYF.